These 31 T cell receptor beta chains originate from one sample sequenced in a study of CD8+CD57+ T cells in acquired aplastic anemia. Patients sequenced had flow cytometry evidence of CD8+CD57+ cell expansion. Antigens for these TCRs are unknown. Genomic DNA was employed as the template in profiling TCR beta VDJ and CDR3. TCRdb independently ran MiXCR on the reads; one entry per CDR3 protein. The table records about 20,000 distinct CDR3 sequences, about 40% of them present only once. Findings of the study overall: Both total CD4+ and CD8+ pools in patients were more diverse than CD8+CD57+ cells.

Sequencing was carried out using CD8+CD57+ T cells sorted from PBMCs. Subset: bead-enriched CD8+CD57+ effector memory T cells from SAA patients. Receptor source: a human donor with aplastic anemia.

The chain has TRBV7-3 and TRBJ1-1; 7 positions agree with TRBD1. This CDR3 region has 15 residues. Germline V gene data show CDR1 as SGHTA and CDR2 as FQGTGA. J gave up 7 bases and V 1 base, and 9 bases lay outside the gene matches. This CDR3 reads CASSLMGTDTHEAFF. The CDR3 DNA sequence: TGTGCCAGCAGCTTAATGGGGACAGACACCCATGAAGCTTTCTTT.

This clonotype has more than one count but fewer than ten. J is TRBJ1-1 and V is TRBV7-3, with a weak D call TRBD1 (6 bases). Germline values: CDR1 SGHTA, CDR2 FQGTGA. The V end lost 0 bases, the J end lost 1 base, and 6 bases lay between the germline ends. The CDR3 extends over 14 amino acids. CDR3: CASSLTGGNTEAFF. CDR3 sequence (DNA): TGTGCCAGCAGCTTAACAGGGGGGAACACTGAAGCTTTCTTT.

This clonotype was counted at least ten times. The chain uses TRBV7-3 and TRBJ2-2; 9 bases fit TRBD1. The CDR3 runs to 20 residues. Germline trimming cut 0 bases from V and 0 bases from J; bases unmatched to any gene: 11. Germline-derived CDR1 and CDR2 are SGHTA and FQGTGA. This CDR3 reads CASSLTITGGPETNTGELFF. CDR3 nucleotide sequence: TGTGCCAGCAGCTTAACGATAACAGGGGGCCCTGAAACGAACACCGGGGAGCTGTTTTTT.

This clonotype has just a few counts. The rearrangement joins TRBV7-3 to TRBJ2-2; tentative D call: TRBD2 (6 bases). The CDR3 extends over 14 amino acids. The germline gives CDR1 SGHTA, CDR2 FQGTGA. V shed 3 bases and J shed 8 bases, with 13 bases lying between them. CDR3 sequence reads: CASSFAGRSGELFF. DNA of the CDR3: TGTGCCAGCAGCTTTGCGGGGAGATCTGGGGAGCTGTTTTTT.

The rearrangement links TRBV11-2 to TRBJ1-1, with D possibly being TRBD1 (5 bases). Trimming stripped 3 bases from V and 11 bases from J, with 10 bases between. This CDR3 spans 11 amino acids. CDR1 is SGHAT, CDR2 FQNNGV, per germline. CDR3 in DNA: TGTGCCAGCAGCTTGACAGTAGGGGCTTTCTTT. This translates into CASSLTVGAFF.

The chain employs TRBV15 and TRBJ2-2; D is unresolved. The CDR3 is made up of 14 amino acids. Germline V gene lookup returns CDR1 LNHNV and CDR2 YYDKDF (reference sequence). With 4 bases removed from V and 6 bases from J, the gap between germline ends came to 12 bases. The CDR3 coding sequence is TGTGCCACCAGCAAGAATAGTATGTCCGGGGAGCTGTTTTTT. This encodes CATSKNSMSGELFF.

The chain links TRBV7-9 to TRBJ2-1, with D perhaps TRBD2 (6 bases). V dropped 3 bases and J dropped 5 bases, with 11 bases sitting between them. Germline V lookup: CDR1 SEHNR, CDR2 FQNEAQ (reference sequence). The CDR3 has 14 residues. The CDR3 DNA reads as TGTGCCAGCAGCTTTTGGACTACCCACAATGAGCAGTTCTTC. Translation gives CASSFWTTHNEQFF.

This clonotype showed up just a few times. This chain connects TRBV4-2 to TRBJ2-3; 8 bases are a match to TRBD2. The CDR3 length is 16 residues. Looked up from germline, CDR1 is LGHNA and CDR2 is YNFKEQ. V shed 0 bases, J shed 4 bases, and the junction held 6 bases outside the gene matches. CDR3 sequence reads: CASSQDGTSGADTQYF. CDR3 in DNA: TGTGCCAGCAGCCAAGATGGGACTAGTGGTGCAGATACGCAGTATTTT.

The CDR3 sequence is CASIETGSETQYF. The CDR3 coding sequence is TGTGCCAGCATCGAGACAGGGTCAGAGACCCAGTACTTC. The chain joins TRBV6-5 to TRBJ2-5, with 7 nucleotides matching TRBD1. Germline V lookup: CDR1 MNHEY, CDR2 SVGAGI. Unmatched junction bases numbered 6, after V lost 7 bases and J lost 4 bases. The CDR3 is 13 residues long.

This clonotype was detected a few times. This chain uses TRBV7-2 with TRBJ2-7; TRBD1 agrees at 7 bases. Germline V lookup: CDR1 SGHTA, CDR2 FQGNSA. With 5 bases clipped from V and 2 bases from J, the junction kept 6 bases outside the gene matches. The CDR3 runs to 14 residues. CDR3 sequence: CASSPRQGPYEQYF. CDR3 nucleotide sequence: TGTGCCAGCAGCCCCCGACAGGGTCCCTACGAGCAGTACTTC.

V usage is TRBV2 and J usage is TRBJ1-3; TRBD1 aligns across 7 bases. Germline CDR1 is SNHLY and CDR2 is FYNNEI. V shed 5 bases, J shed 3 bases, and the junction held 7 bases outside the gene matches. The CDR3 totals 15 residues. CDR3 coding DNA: TGTGCCAGCAGTCGACAGGGTGGGAATGGAAACACCATATATTTT. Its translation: CASSRQGGNGNTIYF.

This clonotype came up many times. In nucleotides, the CDR3 is TGCAGTGCTACGGGGGGGGCGCAAACCTACGAGCAGTACTTC. This codes for CSATGGAQTYEQYF. This chain joins TRBV20-1 and TRBJ2-7, with 8 nucleotides matching TRBD2. Germline assignment: CDR1 DFQATT and CDR2 SNEGSKA (reference sequence). The junction had 7 bases not matched to a gene; V was cut back by 4 bases and J by 2 bases. The CDR3 sequence is 14 residues long.

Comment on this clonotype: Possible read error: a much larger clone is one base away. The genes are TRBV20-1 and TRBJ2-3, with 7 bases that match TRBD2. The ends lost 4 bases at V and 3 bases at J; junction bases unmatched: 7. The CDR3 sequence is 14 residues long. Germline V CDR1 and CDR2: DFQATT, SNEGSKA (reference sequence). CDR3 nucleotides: TGCAGTGCTACGCTTGCTAGCGGAACAGATACGCAGTATTTT. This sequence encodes CSATLASGTDTQYF.

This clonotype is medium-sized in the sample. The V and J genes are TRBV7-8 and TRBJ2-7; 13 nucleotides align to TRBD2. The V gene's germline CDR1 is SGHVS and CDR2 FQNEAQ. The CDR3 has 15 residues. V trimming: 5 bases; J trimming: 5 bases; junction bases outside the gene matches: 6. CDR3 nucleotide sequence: TGTGCCAGCAGCGCCCGGACTAGCGGGGGCCACGAGCAGTACTTC. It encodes CASSARTSGGHEQYF.

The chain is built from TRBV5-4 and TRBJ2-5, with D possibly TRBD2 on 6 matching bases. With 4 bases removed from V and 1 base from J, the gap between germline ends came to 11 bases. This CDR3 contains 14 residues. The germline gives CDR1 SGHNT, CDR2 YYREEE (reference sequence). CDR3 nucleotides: TGTGCCAGCAGCACCGGGACTCCCCAAGAGACCCAGTACTTC. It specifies CASSTGTPQETQYF.

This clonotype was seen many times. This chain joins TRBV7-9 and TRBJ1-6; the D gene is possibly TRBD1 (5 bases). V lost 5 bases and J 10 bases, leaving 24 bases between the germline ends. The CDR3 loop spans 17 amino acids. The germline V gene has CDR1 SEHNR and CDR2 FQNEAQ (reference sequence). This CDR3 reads CASSAAGPDNLASPLHF. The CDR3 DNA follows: TGTGCCAGCAGCGCCGCGGGGCCGGACAATTTGGCCTCACCCCTCCACTTT.

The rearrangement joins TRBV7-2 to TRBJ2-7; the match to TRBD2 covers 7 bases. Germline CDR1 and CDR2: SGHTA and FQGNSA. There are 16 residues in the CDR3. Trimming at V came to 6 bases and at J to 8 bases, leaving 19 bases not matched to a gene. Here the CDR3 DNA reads TGTGCCAGCAGTGGGGGGGGGGTGGGGGGGGAGGAGCAGCAGTACTTC. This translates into CASSGGGVGGEEQQYF.

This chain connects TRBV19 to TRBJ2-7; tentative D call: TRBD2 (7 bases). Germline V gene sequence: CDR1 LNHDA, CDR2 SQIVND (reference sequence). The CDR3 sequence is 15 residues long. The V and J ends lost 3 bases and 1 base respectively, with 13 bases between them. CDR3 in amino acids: CASSIYREGSYEQYF. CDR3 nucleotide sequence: TGTGCCAGTAGTATCTACAGGGAGGGATCCTACGAGCAGTACTTC.

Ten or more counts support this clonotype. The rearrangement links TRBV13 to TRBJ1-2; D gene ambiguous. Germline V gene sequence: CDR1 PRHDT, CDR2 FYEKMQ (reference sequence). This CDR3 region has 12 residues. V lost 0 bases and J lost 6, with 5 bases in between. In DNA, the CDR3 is TGTGCCAGCAGCTTAGGCCTCGATGGCTACACCTTC. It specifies CASSLGLDGYTF.

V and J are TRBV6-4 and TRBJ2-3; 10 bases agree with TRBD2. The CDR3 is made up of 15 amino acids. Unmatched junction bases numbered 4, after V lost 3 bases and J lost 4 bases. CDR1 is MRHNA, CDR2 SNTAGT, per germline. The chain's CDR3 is CASSEVAGGADTQYF. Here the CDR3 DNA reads TGTGCCAGCAGTGAGGTAGCGGGGGGCGCAGATACGCAGTATTTT.

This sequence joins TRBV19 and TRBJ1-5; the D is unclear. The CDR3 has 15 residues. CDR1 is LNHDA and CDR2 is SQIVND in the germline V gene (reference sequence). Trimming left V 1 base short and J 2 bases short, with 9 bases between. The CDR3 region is CASSIATGGNQPQHF. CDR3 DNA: TGTGCCAGTAGTATAGCCACGGGCGGCAATCAGCCCCAGCATTTT.

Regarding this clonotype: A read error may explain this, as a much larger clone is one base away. The CDR3 here is CASSDSGRVLDTQYF. For the CDR3, the DNA is TGTGCCAGCAGTGATAGCGGGAGAGTACTAGATACGCAGTATTTT. The chain combines TRBV25-1 with TRBJ2-3; TRBD2 aligns across 9 bases. Germline V gives CDR1 MGHDK, CDR2 SYGVNS. This CDR3 is built from 15 residues. J gave up 5 bases and V 3 bases, and 6 bases lay outside the gene matches.

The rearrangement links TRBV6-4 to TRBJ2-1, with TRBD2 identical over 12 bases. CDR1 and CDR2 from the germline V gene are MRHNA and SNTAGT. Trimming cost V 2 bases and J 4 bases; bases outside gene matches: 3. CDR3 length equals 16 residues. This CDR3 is CASSDQGLAGYNEQFF. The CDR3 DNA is TGTGCCAGCAGTGACCAAGGACTAGCGGGGTACAATGAGCAGTTCTTC.

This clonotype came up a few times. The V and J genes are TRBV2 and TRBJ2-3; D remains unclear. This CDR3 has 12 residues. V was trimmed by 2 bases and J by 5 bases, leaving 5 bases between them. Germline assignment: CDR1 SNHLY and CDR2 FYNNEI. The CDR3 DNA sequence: TGTGCCAGCAGTGAACAGCAAGATACGCAGTATTTT. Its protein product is CASSEQQDTQYF. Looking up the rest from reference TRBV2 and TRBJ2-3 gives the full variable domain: EPEVTQTPSHQVTQMGQEVILRCVPISNHLYFYWYRQILGQKVEFLVSFYNNEISEKSEIFDDQFSVERPDGSNFTLKIRSTKLEDSAMYFCASSEQQDTQYFGPGTRLTVL.

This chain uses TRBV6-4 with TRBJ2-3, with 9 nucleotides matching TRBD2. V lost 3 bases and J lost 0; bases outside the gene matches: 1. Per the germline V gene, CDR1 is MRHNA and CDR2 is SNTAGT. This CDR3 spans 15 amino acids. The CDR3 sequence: CASSELAGSTDTQYF. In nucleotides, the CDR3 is TGTGCCAGCAGTGAACTAGCGGGTAGCACAGATACGCAGTATTTT.

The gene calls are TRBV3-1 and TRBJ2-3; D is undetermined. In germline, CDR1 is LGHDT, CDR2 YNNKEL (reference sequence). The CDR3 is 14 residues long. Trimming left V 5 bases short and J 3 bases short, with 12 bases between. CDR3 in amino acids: CASSVRGETDTQYF. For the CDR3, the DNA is TGTGCCAGCAGCGTACGTGGAGAGACAGATACGCAGTATTTT.

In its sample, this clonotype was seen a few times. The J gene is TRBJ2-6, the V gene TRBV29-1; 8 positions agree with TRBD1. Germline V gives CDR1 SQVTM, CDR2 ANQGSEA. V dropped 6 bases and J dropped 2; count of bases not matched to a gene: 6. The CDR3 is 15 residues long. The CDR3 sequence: CSVLGQGTGANVLTF. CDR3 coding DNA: TGCAGCGTCCTAGGACAGGGAACTGGGGCCAACGTCCTGACTTTC. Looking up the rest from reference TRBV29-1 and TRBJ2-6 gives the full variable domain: SAVISQKPSRDICQRGTSLTIQCQVDSQVTMMFWYRQQPGQSLTLIATANQGSEATYESGFVIDKFPISRPNLTFSTLTVSNMSPEDSSIYLCSVLGQGTGANVLTFGAGSRLTVL.

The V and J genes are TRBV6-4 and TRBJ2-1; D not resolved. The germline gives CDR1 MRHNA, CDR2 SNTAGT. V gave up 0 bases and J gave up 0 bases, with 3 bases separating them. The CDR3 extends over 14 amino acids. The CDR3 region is CASSDSSSYNEQFF. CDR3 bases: TGTGCCAGCAGTGACTCTAGCTCCTACAATGAGCAGTTCTTC.

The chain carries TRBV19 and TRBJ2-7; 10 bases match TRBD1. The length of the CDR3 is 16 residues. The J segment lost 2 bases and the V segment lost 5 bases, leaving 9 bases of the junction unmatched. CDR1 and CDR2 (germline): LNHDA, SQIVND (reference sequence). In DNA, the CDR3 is TGTGCCAGTAGTCCCGGGACAGGGGACGTACCCTACGAGCAGTACTTC. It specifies CASSPGTGDVPYEQYF. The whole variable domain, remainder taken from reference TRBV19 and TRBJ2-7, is DGGITQSPKYLFRKEGQNVTLSCEQNLNHDAMYWYRQDPGQGLRLIYYSQIVNDFQKGDIAEGYSVSREKKESFPLTVTSAQKNPTAFYLCASSPGTGDVPYEQYFGPGTRLTVT.

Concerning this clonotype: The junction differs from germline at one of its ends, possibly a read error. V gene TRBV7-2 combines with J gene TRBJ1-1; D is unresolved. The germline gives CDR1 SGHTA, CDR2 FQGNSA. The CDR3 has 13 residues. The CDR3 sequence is CASSLEMNTEAFF. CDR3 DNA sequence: TGTGCCAGTAGCTTAGAGATGAACACTGAAGCTTTCTTT.

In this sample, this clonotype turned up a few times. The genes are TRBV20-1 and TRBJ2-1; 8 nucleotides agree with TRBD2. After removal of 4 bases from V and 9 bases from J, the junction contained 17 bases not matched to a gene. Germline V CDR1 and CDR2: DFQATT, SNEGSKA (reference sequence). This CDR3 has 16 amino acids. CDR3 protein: CSATYTLPGLEVEQFF. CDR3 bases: TGCAGTGCTACATATACATTGCCGGGACTAGAAGTTGAGCAGTTCTTC.